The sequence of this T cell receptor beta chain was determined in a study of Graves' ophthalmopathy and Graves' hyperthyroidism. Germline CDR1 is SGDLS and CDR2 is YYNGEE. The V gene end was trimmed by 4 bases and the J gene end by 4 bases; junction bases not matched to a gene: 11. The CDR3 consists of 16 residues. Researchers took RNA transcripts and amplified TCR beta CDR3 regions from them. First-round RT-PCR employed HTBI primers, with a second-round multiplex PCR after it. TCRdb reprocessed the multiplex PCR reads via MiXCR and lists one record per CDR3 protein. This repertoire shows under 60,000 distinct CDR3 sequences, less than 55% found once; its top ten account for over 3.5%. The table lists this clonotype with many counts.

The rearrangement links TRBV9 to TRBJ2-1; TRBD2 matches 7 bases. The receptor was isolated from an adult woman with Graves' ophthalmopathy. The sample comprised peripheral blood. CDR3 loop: CASSSLRGGSYNEQFF. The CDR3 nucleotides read TGTGCCAGCAGCTCACTGAGGGGCGGGAGTTACAATGAGCAGTTCTTC.